This is a list of T cell receptor beta chains from one sample in a study of OX40 agonist ivuxolimab in advanced cancers. The repertoire was sequenced with immunoSEQ multiplex PCR; TCRdb's copy has only in-frame clones and lacks some. This sample has about 70,000 clones, with roughly nine tenths found just once. The input for sequencing was CD4+ or CD8+ T cells sorted from blood, taken in a trial of the OX40 agonist ivuxolimab. The receptor source for this set is an adult with an advanced solid tumor such as melanoma, head and neck, liver or kidney cancer. The CDR3 runs from the conserved cysteine through the conserved F or W.

CDR3 protein: CASSYSDRAYEQYF
V gene: TRBV6-5
J gene: TRBJ2-7

CDR3 protein: CASSAGEGYEQYF
V gene: TRBV19
J gene: TRBJ2-7

CDR3 protein: CASSFLKQGYPEAFF
V gene: TRBV7-9
J gene: TRBJ1-1

CDR3 protein: CATSRVGGELFF
V gene: TRBV15
J gene: TRBJ2-2

CDR3 protein: CASSEDEQYF
V gene: TRBV2
J gene: TRBJ2-7

CDR3 protein: CASSDLAGTGNNEQFF
V gene: TRBV6-1
J gene: TRBJ2-1

CDR3 protein: CASIPDRNHYEQYF
V gene: TRBV7-8
J gene: TRBJ2-7

CDR3 protein: CSVRAGDSYEQYF
V gene: TRBV29-1
J gene: TRBJ2-7

CDR3 protein: CSVEEEGRNQPQHF
V gene: TRBV29-1
J gene: TRBJ1-5

CDR3 protein: CASSYSNSLIYGYTF
V gene: TRBV6-5
J gene: TRBJ1-2

CDR3 protein: CASSEALDSYNEQFF
V gene: TRBV6-1
J gene: TRBJ2-1

CDR3 protein: CASSLDTNTGTSGGANEQFF
V gene: TRBV5-1
J gene: TRBJ2-1

CDR3 protein: CASSPDRGNQPQHF
V gene: TRBV4-1
J gene: TRBJ1-5

CDR3 protein: CASSYRAGSSYEQYF
V gene: TRBV9
J gene: TRBJ2-7

CDR3 protein: CASSLFGEVYTEAFF
V gene: TRBV13
J gene: TRBJ1-1

CDR3 protein: CASSLVMDQETQYF
V gene: TRBV7-8
J gene: TRBJ2-5

CDR3 protein: CASRARGRGAVTNEKLFF
V gene: TRBV12-2
J gene: TRBJ1-4

CDR3 protein: CASTFSGGAGADEQFF
V gene: TRBV19
J gene: TRBJ2-1

CDR3 protein: CAWSGGDGYTF
V gene: TRBV30
J gene: TRBJ1-2

CDR3 protein: CASSAGVWEGRTEAFF
V gene: TRBV9
J gene: TRBJ1-1

CDR3 protein: CASSYIGHETDTQYF
V gene: TRBV6-5
J gene: TRBJ2-3

CDR3 protein: CASSSGTGMLDTQYF
V gene: TRBV27
J gene: TRBJ2-3

CDR3 protein: CASSPTGTHNEQFF
V gene: TRBV7-2
J gene: TRBJ2-1

CDR3 protein: CASSSTGGEGGYTF
V gene: TRBV7-9
J gene: TRBJ1-2

CDR3 protein: CASSPQGTEAFF
V gene: TRBV5-4
J gene: TRBJ1-1

CDR3 protein: CASSSQGRTDTQYF
V gene: TRBV11-2
J gene: TRBJ2-3

CDR3 protein: CAISWTSGVSYEQYF
V gene: TRBV10-3
J gene: TRBJ2-7

CDR3 protein: CASSPSIWGQGGSPLHF
V gene: TRBV5-1
J gene: TRBJ1-6